These 15 T cell receptor beta chains originate from one sample sequenced in a study of graft-versus-host responses after intestinal transplantation. Profiling relied on immunoSEQ multiplex PCR, and the TCRdb table lists in-frame clones only, not all of them. The sample shows about 18,000 clones, about 38% of them seen only once. This specimen consisted of alloreactive CD4+ T cells from a mixed lymphocyte reaction culture, obtained before intestinal transplant. Subset defined: CFSE-low proliferating T cells sorted from roughly six-day pre-transplant mixed lymphocyte reaction (GvH or HvG direction). All receptors derive from a human patient who received an intestinal transplant.

The V call is TRBV6-1, the J call TRBJ2-6; 8 positions agree with TRBD1. V shed 6 bases and J 3 bases; nucleotides not matched to a gene: 1. In germline, CDR1 is MNHNS, CDR2 SASEGT. This CDR3 contains 14 residues. This CDR3 reads CASSRGRGANVLTF. DNA of the CDR3: TGTGCCAGCAGCAGGGGGCGTGGGGCCAACGTCCTGACTTTC.

This sequence joins TRBV6-1 and TRBJ2-5, with D unclear. The CDR3 length is 20 residues. V shed 1 base and J shed 7 bases, with 31 bases lying between them. Per germline, CDR1 MNHNS and CDR2 SASEGT. CDR3 sequence: CASSEVSPRRPSPKEATQYF. In DNA, the CDR3 is TGTGCCAGCAGTGAAGTATCCCCCCGTCGGCCCAGCCCAAAAGAGGCGACCCAGTACTTC.

The rearrangement uses TRBV6-5 and TRBJ2-5, with D maybe TRBD1 (7 bases). The germline V and J ends were trimmed by 6 bases and 2 bases, with 16 bases remaining between them. Germline-derived CDR1 and CDR2 are MNHEY and SVGAGI. CDR3 length: 15 amino acids. CDR3 loop: CASRSGGRDQETQYF. In DNA form, the CDR3 reads TGTGCCAGCAGATCAGGGGGGCGAGATCAAGAGACCCAGTACTTC.

This chain uses TRBV20-1 with TRBJ1-3; D is uncertain. V lost 6 bases, J lost 0 bases, and 3 bases lay in between. CDR1 and CDR2 (germline): DFQATT, SNEGSKA (reference sequence). The CDR3 has 11 residues. The CDR3 coding sequence is TGCAGTGCGATCTCTGGAAACACCATATATTTT. Amino acid sequence: CSAISGNTIYF.

This clone was seen more than once but under ten times. The CDR3 nucleotides are TGTGCCAGCAGCTCTCACTTGTGGGGGGAGCTGTTTTTT. Its protein product is CASSSHLWGELFF. V gene TRBV11-2 combines with J gene TRBJ2-2; D remains ambiguous. The CDR3 consists of 13 residues. Germline CDR1 reads SGHAT; CDR2 reads FQNNGV. Trimming took 4 bases from V and 8 from J, leaving 11 bases between them.

The gene calls are TRBV29-1 and TRBJ2-3; 10 bases are a match to TRBD2. Germline CDR1 and CDR2: SQVTM and ANQGSEA. This CDR3 has 12 amino acids. With 3 bases clipped from V and 9 bases from J, the junction kept 3 bases outside the gene matches. The CDR3 DNA sequence: TGCAGCGTTGACCAGCGGGGGGGCACGCAGTATTTT. Amino acid sequence: CSVDQRGGTQYF.

The V gene is TRBV6-1, the J gene TRBJ1-4; TRBD1 is a possible D gene (6 bases). This CDR3 contains 14 residues. Germline values: CDR1 MNHNS, CDR2 SASEGT. The V end was cut by 3 bases, the J end by 10 bases, with 15 bases between. The CDR3 region has the DNA TGTGCCAGCAGTGATGGGGGGCGGGTAGGAAAACTGTTTTTT. As protein: CASSDGGRVGKLFF.

The gene calls are TRBV5-4 and TRBJ2-7; 10 bases line up with TRBD2. The V segment lost 3 bases and the J segment 2 bases; nucleotides outside the gene matches: 2. The CDR3 loop spans 14 amino acids. Germline lookup yields CDR1 SGHNT and CDR2 YYREEE (reference sequence). The DNA for the CDR3 is TGTGCCAGCAGCTCGAGCGGGGGGGCCTACGAGCAGTACTTC. It yields the protein CASSSSGGAYEQYF.

This chain links TRBV2 with TRBJ1-2, with D possibly being TRBD1 (5 bases). Looked up from germline, CDR1 is SNHLY and CDR2 is FYNNEI. Trimming stripped 7 bases from V and 1 base from J, with 16 bases between. The CDR3 contains 15 residues. In DNA form, the CDR3 reads TGTGCCAGCACCCCCGGGGCCATCCGTAACTATGGCTACACCTTC. Encoded protein: CASTPGAIRNYGYTF.

The V call is TRBV7-9, the J call TRBJ1-4; D is uncertain. This CDR3 has 15 amino acids. With 1 base removed from V and 2 bases from J, the gap between germline ends came to 8 bases. Germline V gives CDR1 SEHNR, CDR2 FQNEAQ (reference sequence). DNA of the CDR3: TGTGCCAGCAGCTTAGGTGGCAGGACTAATGAAAAACTGTTTTTT. It translates to CASSLGGRTNEKLFF.

The chain is built from TRBV2 and TRBJ2-1; possible D gene TRBD2, 5 bases. The V and J ends lost 2 bases and 16 bases respectively, with 9 bases between them. In germline, CDR1 is SNHLY, CDR2 FYNNEI. The CDR3 sequence is 10 residues long. The CDR3 reads CASSEPGLFF. CDR3 DNA: TGTGCCAGCAGTGAACCCGGACTTTTCTTC.

This chain uses TRBV19 with TRBJ2-1; D possibly uses TRBD1 or TRBD2 (5 bases each). This CDR3 spans 16 amino acids. Trimming removed 1 base at V and 4 bases at J, with 14 bases between. CDR1 and CDR2 (germline): LNHDA, SQIVND (reference sequence). The CDR3 sequence: CASSIVRGFVYNEQFF. The CDR3 bases are TGTGCCAGTAGTATAGTACGGGGCTTCGTATACAATGAGCAGTTCTTC.

V usage is TRBV7-3 and J usage is TRBJ2-1; D unresolved. The CDR3 runs 15 residues. Trimming removed 0 bases at V and 6 bases at J, with 12 bases between. Germline V CDR1 and CDR2: SGHTA, FQGTGA. As DNA, the CDR3 is TGTGCCAGCAGCTTAACGAGGACGGTCCTCAATGAGCAGTTCTTC. Protein product: CASSLTRTVLNEQFF.

The chain links TRBV7-7 to TRBJ2-1, with D perhaps matching TRBD1 (5 bases). The CDR3 runs 16 residues. The germline CDR1 and CDR2 sequences are SSHAT and FNYEAQ (reference sequence). V lost 5 bases, J lost 0 bases, and 14 bases lay in between. The chain's CDR3 is CASSIRQMSSYNEQFF. In nucleotides, the CDR3 is TGTGCCAGCAGCATACGACAGATGAGCTCCTACAATGAGCAGTTCTTC.

The chain is built from TRBV7-2 and TRBJ1-4, with 11 nucleotides matching TRBD1. Germline V gene lookup returns CDR1 SGHTA and CDR2 FQGNSA. The CDR3 loop spans 15 amino acids. Trimming cost V 3 bases and J 7 bases; bases outside gene matches: 4. In DNA form, the CDR3 reads TGTGCCAGCAGCTTCTATGGGACAGGGGGTGAAAAACTGTTTTTT. This gives the protein CASSFYGTGGEKLFF.